This TCR beta chain is from a study of cytomegalovirus exposure and HLA in healthy donors. Study-wide results and caveats: The productive fraction for most TCR beta V segments was about 87% or about 30% in an earlier analysis. The authors listed approximately 150 TCR beta chains as cytomegalovirus-associated.

The PCR used 60 Vbeta and 13 Jbeta primers. Repertoires were generated with immunoSEQ multiplex PCR, while TCRdb's copy carries only in-frame clones and drops some. The sample shows roughly 110,000 clones, around 75% of them seen only once. Of note for this clone: Antigen unknown.

Sequencing used PBMCs. This TCR was sampled from a male donor in good health and CMV-seropositive.

The CDR3 loop is CASSLAGTDTQYF. CDR3 sequence (DNA): TGTGCCAGCAGCTTGGCTGGCACAGATACGCAGTATTTT. The V call is TRBV5-4, the J call TRBJ2-3, with no clear D. The CDR3 loop spans 13 amino acids. V lost 0 bases to trimming and J lost 1 base, with 3 bases between them. Per germline, CDR1 SGHNT and CDR2 YYREEE (reference sequence).